This entry is about one TCR beta chain. Profiled with immunoSEQ multiplex PCR; TCRdb holds only in-frame clones, not every one. The sample holds 80,000 or so clones; roughly four fifths are singletons and the top ten take over 7%. Germline trimming cut 1 base from V and 6 bases from J; bases unmatched to any gene: 5. Germline V CDR1 and CDR2: SGHTA, FQGNSA. This CDR3 has 15 residues. This entry comes from a study of blood T cell repertoires in COVID-19. Study summary: PBMCs, B-cell-depleted T cells, or T cells were the source of the cDNA or gDNA that made up the material.

The sequence derives from a human donor in a cohort sampled during active COVID-19. This chain links TRBV7-2 with TRBJ2-7; 11 nucleotides align to TRBD2. Sequencing was carried out using peripheral blood. The CDR3 sequence: CASSLGSGGDGEQYF. CDR3 nucleotide sequence: TGTGCCAGCAGCTTAGGTAGCGGGGGGGATGGCGAGCAGTACTTC.